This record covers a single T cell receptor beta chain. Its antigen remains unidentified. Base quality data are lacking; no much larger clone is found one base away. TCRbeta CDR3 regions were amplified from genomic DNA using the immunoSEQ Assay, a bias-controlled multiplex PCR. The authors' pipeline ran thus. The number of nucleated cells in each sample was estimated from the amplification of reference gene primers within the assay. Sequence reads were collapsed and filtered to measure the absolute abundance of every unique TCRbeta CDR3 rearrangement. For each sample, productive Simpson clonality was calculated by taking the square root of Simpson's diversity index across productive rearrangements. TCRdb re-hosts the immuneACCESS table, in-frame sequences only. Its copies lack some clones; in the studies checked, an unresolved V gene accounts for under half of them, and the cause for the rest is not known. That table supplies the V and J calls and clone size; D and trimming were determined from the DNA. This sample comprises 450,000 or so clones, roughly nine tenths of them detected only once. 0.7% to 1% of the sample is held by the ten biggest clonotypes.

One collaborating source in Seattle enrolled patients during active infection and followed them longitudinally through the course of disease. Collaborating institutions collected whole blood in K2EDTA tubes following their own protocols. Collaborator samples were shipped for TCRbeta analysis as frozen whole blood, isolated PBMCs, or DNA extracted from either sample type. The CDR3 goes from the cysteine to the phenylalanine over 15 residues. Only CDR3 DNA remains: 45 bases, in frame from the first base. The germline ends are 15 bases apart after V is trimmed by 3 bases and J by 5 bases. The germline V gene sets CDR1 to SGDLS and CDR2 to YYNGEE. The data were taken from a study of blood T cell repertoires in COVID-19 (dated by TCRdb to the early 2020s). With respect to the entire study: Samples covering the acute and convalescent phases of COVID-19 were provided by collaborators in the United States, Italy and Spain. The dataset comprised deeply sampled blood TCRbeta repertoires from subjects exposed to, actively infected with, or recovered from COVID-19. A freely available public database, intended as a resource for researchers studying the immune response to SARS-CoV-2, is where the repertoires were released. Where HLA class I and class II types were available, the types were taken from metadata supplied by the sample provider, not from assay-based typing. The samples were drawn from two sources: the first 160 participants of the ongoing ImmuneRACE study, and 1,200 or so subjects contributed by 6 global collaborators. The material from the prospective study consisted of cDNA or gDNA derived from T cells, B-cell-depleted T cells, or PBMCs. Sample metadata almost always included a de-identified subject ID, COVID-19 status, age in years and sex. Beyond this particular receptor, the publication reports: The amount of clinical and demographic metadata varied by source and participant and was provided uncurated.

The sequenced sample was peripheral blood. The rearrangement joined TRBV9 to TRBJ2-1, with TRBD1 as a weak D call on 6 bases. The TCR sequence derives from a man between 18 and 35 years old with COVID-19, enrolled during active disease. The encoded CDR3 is CASSAGTGPNNEQFF. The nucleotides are TGTGCCAGCAGCGCGGGAACAGGGCCCAACAATGAGCAGTTCTTC. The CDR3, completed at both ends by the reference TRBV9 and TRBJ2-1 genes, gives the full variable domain DSGVTQTPKHLITATGQRVTLRCSPRSGDLSVYWYQQSLDQGLQFLIQYYNGEERAKGNILERFSAQQFPDLHSELNLSSLELGDSALYFCASSAGTGPNNEQFFGPGTRLTVL.